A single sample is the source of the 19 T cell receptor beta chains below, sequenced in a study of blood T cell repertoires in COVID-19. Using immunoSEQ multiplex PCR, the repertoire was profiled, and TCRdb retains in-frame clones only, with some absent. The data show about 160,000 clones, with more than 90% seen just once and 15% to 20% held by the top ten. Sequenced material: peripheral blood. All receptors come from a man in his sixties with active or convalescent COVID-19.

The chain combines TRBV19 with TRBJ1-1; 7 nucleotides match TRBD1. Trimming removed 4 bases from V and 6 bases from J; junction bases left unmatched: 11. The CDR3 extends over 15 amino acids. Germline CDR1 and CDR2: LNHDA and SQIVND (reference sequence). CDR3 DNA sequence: TGTGCCAGTAGTAGAGGACAGGCACCACGGTCTGAAGCTTTCTTT. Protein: CASSRGQAPRSEAFF.

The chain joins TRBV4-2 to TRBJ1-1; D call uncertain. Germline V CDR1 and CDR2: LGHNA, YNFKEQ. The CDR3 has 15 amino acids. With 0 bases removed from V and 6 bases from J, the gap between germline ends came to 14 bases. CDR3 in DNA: TGTGCCAGCAGCCAAGATGAATGGGGAGGAGCTGAAGCTTTCTTT. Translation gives CASSQDEWGGAEAFF.

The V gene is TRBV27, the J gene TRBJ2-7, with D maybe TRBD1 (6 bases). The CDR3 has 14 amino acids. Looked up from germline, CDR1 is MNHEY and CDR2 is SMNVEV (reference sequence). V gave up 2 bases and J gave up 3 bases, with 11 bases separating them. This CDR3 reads CASSLLGQNYEQYF. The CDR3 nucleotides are TGTGCCAGCAGTTTACTTGGACAGAACTACGAGCAGTACTTC.

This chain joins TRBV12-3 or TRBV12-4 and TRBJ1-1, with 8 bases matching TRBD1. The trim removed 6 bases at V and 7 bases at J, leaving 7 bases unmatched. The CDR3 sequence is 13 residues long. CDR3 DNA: TGTGCCAGCAGAATGACAGGGGACGGTGAAGCTTTCTTT. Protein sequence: CASRMTGDGEAFF.

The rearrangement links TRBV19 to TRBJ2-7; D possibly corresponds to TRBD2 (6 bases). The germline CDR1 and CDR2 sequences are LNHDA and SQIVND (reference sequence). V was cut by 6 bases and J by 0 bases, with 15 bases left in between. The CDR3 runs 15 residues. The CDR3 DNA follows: TGTGCCAGTAGGCCCCGAGCGGGCACCTCCTACGAGCAGTACTTC. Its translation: CASRPRAGTSYEQYF.

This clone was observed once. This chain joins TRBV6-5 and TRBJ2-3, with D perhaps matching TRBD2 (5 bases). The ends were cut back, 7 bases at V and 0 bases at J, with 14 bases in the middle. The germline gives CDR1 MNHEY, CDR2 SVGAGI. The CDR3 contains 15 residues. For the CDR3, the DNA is TGTGCCAGCACTCCCCCGGGGTGGAGCACAGATACGCAGTATTTT. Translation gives CASTPPGWSTDTQYF.

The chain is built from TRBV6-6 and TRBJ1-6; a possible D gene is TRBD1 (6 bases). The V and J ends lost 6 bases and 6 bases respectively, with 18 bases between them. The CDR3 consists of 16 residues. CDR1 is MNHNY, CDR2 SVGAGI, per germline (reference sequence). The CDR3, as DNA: TGTGCCAGCAGCGTACAGGGTATAAAGGGTAATTCACCCCTCCACTTT. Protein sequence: CASSVQGIKGNSPLHF.

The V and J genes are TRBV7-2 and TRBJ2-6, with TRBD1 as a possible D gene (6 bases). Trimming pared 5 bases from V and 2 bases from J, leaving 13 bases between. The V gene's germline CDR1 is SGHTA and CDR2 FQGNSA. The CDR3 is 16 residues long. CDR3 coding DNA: TGTGCCAGCAGCGAAGCCGGGACAACTGGGGCCAACGTCCTGACTTTC. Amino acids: CASSEAGTTGANVLTF.

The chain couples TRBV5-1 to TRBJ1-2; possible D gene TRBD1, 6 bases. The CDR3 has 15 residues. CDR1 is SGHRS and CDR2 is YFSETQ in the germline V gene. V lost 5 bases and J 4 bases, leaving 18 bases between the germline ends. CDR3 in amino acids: CASSSGLQGFYGYTF. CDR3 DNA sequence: TGCGCCAGCAGTTCCGGGCTCCAGGGGTTCTATGGCTACACCTTC.

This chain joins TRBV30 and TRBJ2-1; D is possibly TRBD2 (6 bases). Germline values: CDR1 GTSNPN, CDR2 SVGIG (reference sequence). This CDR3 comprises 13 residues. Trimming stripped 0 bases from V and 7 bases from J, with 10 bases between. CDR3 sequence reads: CAWSVRLGNEQFF. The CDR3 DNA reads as TGTGCCTGGAGTGTACGACTAGGGAATGAGCAGTTCTTC.

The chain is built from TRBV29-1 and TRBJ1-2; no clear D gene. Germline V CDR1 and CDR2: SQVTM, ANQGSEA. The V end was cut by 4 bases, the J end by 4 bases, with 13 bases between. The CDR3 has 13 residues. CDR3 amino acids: CSVALTQIYGYTF. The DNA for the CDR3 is TGCAGCGTTGCTCTGACACAAATCTATGGCTACACCTTC.

The CDR3 bases are TGTGCCAGCATTGGGAGATACCTGAGCTATACGCAGTATTTT. It translates to CASIGRYLSYTQYF. The chain has TRBV2 and TRBJ2-3; D is possibly TRBD2 (5 bases). This CDR3 contains 14 residues. Germline V gives CDR1 SNHLY, CDR2 FYNNEI. V shed 7 bases and J shed 7 bases, with 18 bases lying between them.

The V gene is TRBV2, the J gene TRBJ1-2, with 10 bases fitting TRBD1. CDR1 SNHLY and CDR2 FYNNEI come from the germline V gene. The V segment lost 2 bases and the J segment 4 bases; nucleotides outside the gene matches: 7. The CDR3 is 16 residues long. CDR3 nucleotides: TGTGCCAGCAGTGAACAGGGACAGGGGATATCCTATGGCTACACCTTC. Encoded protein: CASSEQGQGISYGYTF. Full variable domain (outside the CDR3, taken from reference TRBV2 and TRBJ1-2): EPEVTQTPSHQVTQMGQEVILRCVPISNHLYFYWYRQILGQKVEFLVSFYNNEISEKSEIFDDQFSVERPDGSNFTLKIRSTKLEDSAMYFCASSEQGQGISYGYTFGSGTRLTVV.

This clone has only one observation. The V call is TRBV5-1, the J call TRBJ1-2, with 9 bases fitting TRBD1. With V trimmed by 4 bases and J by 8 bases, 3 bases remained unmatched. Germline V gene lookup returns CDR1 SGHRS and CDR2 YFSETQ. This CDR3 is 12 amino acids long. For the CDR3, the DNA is TGCGCCAGCAGCCCGGGACAGGGAGGCTACACCTTC. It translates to CASSPGQGGYTF.

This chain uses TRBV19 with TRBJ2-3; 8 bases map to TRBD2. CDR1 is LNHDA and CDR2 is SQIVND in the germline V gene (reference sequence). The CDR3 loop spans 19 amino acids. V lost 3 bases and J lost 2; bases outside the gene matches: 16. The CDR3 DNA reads TGTGCCAGTAGTATCGAAGGGGTTCGGGCTAGCGGGTACACAGATACGCAGTATTTT. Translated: CASSIEGVRASGYTDTQYF.

The CDR3 protein is CASSLLGLADYEQYF. CDR3 nucleotides: TGTGCCAGCAGTTTATTGGGACTAGCGGATTACGAGCAGTACTTC. V and J are TRBV27 and TRBJ2-7, with TRBD2 matching over 11 bases. This CDR3 has 15 residues. V trimming: 1 base; J trimming: 4 bases; junction bases outside the gene matches: 3. Germline V gene sequence: CDR1 MNHEY, CDR2 SMNVEV (reference sequence).

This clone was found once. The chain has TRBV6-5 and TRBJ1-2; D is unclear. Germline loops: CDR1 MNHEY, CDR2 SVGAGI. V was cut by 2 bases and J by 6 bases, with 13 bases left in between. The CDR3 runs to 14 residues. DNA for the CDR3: TGTGCCAGCAGTTACCAACGGGGAGGCAATGGCTACACCTTC. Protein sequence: CASSYQRGGNGYTF.

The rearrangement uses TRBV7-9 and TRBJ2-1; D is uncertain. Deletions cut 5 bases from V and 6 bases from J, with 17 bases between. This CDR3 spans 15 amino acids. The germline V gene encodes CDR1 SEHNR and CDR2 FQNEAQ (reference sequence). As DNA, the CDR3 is TGTGCCAGCAGCAGACCTAGAGGTTCTCGCAATGAGCAGTTCTTC. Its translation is CASSRPRGSRNEQFF.

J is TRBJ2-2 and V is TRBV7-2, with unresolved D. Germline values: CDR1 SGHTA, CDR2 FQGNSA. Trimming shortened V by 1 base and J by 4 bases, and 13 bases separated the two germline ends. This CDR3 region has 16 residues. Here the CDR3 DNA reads TGTGCCAGCAGCTTAGAGGCGGCTCTCCTCACCGGGGAGCTGTTTTTT. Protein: CASSLEAALLTGELFF.